The table lists the clone carrying this T cell receptor beta chain with many counts. The data were taken from a study of metastatic and nonmetastatic thyroid tumors. Every patient was untreated before thyroid surgery. TCRdb re-analyzed the PCR reads using MiXCR. The sample contains fewer than 100,000 clones, approximately 15% of which appear only once. CDR3 length: 13 amino acids. Germline CDR1 MGHDK, CDR2 SYGVNS. Unmatched junction bases numbered 6, after V lost 4 bases and J lost 8 bases. Sample: blood. The chain has TRBV25-1 and TRBJ1-2; 8 nucleotides agree with TRBD1. The receptor's source is a female donor with papillary thyroid cancer or a benign thyroid nodule (not recorded which). Some clones in this sample may be carry-over from other donors' samples. This chain's CDR3 is CASSVNRGGGYTF. The CDR3 DNA is TGTGCCAGCAGTGTTAACAGGGGGGGAGGCTACACCTTC.